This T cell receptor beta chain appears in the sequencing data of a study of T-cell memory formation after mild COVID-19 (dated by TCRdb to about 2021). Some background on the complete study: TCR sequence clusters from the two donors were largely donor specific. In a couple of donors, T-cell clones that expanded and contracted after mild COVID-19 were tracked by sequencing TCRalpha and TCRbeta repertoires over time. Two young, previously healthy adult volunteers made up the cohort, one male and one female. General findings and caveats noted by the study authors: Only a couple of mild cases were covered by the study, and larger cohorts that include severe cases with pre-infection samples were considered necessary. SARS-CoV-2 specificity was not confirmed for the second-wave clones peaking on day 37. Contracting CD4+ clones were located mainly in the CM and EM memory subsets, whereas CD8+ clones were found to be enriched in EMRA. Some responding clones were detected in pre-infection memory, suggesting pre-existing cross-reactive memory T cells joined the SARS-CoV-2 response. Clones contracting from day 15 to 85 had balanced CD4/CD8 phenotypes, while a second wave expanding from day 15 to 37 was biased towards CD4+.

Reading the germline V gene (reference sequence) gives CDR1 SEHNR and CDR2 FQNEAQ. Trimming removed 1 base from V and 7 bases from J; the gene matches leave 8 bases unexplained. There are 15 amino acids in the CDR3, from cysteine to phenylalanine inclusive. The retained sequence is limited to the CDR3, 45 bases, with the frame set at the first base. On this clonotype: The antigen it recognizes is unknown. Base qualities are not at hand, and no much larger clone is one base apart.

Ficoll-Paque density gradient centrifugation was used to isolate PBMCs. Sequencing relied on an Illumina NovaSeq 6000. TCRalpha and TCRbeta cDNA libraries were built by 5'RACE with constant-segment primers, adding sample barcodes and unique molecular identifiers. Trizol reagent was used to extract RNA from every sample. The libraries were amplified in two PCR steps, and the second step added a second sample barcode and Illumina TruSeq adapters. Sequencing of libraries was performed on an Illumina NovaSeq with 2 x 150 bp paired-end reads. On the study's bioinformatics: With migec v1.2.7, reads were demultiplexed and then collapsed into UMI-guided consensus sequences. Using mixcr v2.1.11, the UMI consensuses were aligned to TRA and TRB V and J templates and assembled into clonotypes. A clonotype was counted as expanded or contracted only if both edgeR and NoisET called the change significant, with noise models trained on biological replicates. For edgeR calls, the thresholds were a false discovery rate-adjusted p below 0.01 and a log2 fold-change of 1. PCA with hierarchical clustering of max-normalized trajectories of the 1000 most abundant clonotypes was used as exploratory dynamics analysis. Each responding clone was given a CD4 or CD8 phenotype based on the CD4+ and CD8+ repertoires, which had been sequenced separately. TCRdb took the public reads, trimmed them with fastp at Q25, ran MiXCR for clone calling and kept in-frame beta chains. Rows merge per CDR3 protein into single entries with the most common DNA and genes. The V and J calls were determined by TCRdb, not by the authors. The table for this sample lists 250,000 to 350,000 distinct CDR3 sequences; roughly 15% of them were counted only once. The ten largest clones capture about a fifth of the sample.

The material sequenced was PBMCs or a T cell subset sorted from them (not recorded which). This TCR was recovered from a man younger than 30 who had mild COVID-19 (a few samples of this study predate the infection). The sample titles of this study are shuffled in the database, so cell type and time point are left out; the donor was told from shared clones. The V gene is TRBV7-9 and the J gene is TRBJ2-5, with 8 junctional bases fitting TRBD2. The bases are TGTGCCAGCAGCTTAGGTAGCGGGGTCCAGGGGACCCAGTACTTC. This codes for CASSLGSGVQGTQYF.